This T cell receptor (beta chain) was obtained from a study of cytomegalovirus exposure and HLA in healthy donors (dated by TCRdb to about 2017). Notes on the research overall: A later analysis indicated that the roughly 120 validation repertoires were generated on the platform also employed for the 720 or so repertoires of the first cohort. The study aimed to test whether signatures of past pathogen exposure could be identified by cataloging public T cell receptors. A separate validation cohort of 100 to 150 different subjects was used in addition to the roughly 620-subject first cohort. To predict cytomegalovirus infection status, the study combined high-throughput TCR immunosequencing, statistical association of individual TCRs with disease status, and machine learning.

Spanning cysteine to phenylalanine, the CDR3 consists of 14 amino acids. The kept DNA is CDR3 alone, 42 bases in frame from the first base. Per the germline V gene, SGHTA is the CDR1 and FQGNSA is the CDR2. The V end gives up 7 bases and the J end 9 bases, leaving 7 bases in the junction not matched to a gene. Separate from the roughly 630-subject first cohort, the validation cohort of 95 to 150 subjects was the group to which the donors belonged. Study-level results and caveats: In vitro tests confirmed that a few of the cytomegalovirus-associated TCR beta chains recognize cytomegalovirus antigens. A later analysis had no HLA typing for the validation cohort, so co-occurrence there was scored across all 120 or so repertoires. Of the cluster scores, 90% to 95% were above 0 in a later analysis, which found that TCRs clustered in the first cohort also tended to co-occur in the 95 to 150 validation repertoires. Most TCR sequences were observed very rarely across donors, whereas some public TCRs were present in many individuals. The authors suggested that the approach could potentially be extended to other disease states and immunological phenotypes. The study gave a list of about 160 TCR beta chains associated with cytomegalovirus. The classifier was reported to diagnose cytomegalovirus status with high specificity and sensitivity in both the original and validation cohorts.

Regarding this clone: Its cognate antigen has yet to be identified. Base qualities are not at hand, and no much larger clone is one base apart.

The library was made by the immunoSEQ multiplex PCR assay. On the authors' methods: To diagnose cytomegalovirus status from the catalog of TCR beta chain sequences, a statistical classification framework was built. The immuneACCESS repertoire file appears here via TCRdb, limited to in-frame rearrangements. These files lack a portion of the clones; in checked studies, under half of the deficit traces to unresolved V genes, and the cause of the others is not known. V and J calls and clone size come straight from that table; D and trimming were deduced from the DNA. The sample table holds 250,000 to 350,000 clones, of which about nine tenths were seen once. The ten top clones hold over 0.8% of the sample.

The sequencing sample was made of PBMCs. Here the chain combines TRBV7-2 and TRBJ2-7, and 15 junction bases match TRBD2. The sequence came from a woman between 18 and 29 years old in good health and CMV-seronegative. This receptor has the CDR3 CASTPPGLAGGQYF. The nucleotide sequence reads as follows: TGTGCCAGCACCCCGCCGGGACTAGCGGGAGGGCAGTACTTC.